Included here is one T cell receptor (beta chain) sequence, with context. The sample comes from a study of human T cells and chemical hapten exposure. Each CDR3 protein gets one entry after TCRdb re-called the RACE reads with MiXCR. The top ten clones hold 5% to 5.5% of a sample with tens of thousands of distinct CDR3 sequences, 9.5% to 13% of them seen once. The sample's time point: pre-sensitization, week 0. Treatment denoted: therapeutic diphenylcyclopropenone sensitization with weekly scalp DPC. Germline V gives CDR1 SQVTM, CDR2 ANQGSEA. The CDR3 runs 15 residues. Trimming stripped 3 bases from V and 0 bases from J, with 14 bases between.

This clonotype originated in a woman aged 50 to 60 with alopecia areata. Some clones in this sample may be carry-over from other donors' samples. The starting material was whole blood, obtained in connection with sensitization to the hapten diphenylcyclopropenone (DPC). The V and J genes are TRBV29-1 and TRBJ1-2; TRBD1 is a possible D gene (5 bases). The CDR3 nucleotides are TGCAGCGTTGATCAGTCGGACAAAGCTAACTATGGCTACACCTTC. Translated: CSVDQSDKANYGYTF.